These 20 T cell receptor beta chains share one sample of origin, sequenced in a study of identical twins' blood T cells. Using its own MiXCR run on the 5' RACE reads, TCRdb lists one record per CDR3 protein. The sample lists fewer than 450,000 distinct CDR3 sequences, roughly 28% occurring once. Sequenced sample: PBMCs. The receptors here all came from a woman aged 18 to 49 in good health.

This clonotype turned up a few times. CDR3 sequence reads: CSAAQGQGSGEQYF. Written as DNA, the CDR3 is TGCAGTGCTGCACAGGGACAGGGATCGGGGGAGCAGTACTTC. The gene calls are TRBV20-1 and TRBJ2-7, with TRBD1 matching 9 bases. Germline values: CDR1 DFQATT, CDR2 SNEGSKA (reference sequence). The CDR3 loop spans 14 amino acids. The J segment lost 7 bases and the V segment lost 5 bases, leaving 12 bases of the junction unmatched.

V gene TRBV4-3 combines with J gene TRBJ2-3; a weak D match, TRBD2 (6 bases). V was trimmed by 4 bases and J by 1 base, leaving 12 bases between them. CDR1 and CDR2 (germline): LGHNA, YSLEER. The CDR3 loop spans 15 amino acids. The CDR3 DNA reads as TGCGCCAGCAGCCTCCGGGACTCCCGCACAGATACGCAGTATTTT. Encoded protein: CASSLRDSRTDTQYF.

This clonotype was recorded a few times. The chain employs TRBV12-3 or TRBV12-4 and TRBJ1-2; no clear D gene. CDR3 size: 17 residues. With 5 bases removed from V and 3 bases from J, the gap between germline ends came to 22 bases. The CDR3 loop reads CASSPLPRVPSDYGYTF. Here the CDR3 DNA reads TGTGCCAGCAGTCCCCTCCCCCGGGTCCCAAGCGACTATGGCTACACCTTC.

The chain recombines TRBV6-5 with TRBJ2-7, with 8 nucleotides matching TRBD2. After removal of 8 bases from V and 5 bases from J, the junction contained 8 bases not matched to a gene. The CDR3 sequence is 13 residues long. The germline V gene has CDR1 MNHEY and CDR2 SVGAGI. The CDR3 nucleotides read TGTGCCAGCGGGAGTATAGCGGGAAACGAGCAGTACTTC. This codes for CASGSIAGNEQYF.

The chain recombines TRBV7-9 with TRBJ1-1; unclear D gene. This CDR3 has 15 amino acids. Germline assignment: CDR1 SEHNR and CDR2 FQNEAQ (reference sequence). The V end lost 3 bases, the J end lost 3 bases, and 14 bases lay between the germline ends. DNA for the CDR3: TGTGCCAGCAGCTTTTATGGGAACCGGGACACTGAAGCTTTCTTT. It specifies CASSFYGNRDTEAFF.

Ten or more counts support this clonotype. The CDR3 region is CSASNPDTEAFF. The CDR3, as DNA: TGCAGTGCTAGTAACCCCGACACTGAAGCTTTCTTT. The chain couples TRBV20-1 to TRBJ1-1; D ambiguous. From germline, CDR1 is DFQATT and CDR2 SNEGSKA (reference sequence). CDR3 length equals 12 residues. The germline V and J ends were trimmed by 3 bases and 3 bases, with 8 bases remaining between them.

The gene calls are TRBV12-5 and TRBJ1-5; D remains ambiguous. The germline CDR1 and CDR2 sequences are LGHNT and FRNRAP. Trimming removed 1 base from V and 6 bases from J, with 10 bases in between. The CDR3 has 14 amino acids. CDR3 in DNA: TGTGCTAGTGGTTTGGGACCGACTTTTCAGCCCCAGCATTTT. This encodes CASGLGPTFQPQHF. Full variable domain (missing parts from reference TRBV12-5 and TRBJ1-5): DARVTQTPRHKVTEMGQEVTMRCQPILGHNTVFWYRQTMMQGLELLAYFRNRAPLDDSGMPKDRFSAEMPDATLATLKIQPSEPRDSAVYFCASGLGPTFQPQHFGDGTRLSIL.

The CDR3 is CSASGGMRNTIYF. The CDR3 coding sequence is TGCAGTGCTAGTGGCGGGATGAGAAACACCATATATTTT. The chain links TRBV20-1 to TRBJ1-3; D uncertain. Trimming shortened V by 3 bases and J by 5 bases, and 11 bases separated the two germline ends. The CDR3 runs 13 residues. CDR1 and CDR2 from the germline V gene are DFQATT and SNEGSKA (reference sequence).

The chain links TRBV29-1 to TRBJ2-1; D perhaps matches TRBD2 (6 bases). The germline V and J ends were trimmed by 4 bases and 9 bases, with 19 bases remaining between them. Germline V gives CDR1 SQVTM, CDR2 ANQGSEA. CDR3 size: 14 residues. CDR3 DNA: TGCAGCGTTGGCCAGGGTTCTCTCGGGGGTGAGCAGTTCTTC. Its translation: CSVGQGSLGGEQFF.

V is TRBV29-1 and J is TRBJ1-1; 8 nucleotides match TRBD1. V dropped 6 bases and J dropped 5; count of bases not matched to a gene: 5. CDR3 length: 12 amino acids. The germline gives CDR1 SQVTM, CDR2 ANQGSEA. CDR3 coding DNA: TGCAGCGTGGTCAGGGGGCGTACTGAAGCTTTCTTT. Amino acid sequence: CSVVRGRTEAFF.

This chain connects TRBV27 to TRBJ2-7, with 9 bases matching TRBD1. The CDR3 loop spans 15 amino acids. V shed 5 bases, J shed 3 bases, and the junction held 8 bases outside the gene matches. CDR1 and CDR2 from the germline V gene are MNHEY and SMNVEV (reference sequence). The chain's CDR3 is CASSPQGAENYEQYF. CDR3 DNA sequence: TGTGCCAGCAGTCCACAGGGGGCGGAAAACTACGAGCAGTACTTC.

The CDR3 protein is CASSHHQGAGTTGELFF. DNA of the CDR3: TGTGCCAGCAGCCATCATCAGGGTGCGGGTACGACCGGGGAGCTGTTTTTT. The rearrangement uses TRBV14 and TRBJ2-2, with D perhaps assigned TRBD1 or TRBD2 (5 bases each). This CDR3 has 17 amino acids. Germline-derived CDR1 and CDR2 are SGHDN and FVKESK. Trimming stripped 3 bases from V and 5 bases from J, with 19 bases between.

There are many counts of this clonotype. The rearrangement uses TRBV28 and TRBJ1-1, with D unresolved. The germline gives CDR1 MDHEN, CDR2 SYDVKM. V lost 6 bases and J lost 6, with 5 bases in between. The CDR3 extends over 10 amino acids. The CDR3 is CASRGSEAFF. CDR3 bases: TGTGCCAGCAGGGGATCTGAAGCTTTCTTT.

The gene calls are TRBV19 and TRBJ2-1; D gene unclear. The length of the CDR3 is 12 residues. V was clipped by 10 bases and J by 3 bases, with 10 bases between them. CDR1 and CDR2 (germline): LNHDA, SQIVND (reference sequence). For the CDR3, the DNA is TGTGCCACCCTGGGGATCTACAATGAGCAGTTCTTC. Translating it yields CATLGIYNEQFF.

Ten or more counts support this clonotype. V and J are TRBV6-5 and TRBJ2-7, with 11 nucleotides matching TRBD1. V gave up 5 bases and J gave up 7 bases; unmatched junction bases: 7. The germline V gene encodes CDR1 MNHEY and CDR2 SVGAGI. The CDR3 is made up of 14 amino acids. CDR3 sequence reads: CASSPGQGAREQYF. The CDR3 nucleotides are TGTGCCAGCAGTCCCGGACAGGGGGCAAGGGAGCAGTACTTC.

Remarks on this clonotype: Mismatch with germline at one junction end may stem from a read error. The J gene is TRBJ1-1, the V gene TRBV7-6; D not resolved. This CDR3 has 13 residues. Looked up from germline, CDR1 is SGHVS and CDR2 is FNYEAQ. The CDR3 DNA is TGTGCCAGCAGCTTAGAATTGAACACTGAATCTTTCTTT. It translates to CASSLELNTESFF.

The CDR3 DNA reads TGTGCCAGCAGCCAAGATGTATGGGGTATCGGCTACACCTTC. It encodes CASSQDVWGIGYTF. The rearrangement uses TRBV3-1 and TRBJ1-2; D call uncertain. This CDR3 comprises 14 residues. Trimming shortened V by 0 bases and J by 8 bases, and 13 bases separated the two germline ends. Germline CDR1 is LGHDT and CDR2 is YNNKEL (reference sequence).

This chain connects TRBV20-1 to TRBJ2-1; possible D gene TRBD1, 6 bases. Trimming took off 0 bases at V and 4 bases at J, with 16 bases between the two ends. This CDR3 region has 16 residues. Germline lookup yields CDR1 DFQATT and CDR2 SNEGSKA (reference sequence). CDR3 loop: CSAREPGTRIYNEQFF. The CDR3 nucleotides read TGCAGTGCTAGAGAGCCCGGGACACGGATTTACAATGAGCAGTTCTTC.

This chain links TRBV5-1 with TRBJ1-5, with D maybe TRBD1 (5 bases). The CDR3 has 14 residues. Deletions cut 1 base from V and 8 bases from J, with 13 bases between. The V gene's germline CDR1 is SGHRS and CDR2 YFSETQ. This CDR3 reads CASSLWAGREPQHF. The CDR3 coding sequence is TGCGCCAGCAGCTTGTGGGCAGGGAGGGAGCCCCAGCATTTT.

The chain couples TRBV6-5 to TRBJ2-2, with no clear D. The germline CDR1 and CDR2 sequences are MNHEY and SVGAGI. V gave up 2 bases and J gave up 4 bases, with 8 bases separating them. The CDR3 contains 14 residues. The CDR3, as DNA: TGTGCCAGCAGTTACGCCGGATCCACCGGGGAGCTGTTTTTT. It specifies CASSYAGSTGELFF.